In its sample, the clone carrying this T cell receptor (beta chain) was seen many times. TCRdb reanalysed the 5' RACE reads using MiXCR and keeps one entry per CDR3 protein. This sample has about 160,000 distinct CDR3 sequences, with approximately 6.8% found just once. These data belong to a study of T cells after yellow fever vaccination. V shed 4 bases, J shed 2 bases, and the junction held 4 bases outside the gene matches. CDR3 length: 18 residues. Germline V gives CDR1 SGHAT, CDR2 FQDESV (reference sequence). The V and J genes are TRBV11-1 and TRBJ2-2; 16 nucleotides match TRBD2. The material sequenced was CD4+ T cells sorted from PBMCs, taken 5 to 6 days after the first yellow fever vaccination. The TCR sequence derives from a young man who received the YFV17D yellow fever vaccine. CDR3 sequence reads: CASSSGTSGGVNTGELFF. In DNA form, the CDR3 reads TGTGCCAGCAGCTCCGGGACTAGCGGGGGGGTTAACACCGGGGAGCTGTTTTTT.